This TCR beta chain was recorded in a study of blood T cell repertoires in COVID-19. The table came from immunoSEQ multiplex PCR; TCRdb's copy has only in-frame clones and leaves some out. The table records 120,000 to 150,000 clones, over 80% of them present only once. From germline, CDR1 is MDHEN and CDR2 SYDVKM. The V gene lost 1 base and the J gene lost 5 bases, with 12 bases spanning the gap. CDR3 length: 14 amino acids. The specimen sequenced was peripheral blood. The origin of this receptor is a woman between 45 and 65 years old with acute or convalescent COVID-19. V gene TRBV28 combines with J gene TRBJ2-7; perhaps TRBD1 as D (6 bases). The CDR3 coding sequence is TGTGCCAGCAGTTTATCAGGGGCAAGCCACGAGCAGTACTTC. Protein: CASSLSGASHEQYF.